The entry below describes one T cell receptor beta chain. What it binds is unknown. Reverse transcription of roughly 0.45 to 1 ug RNA used random hexamers. Amplification of TCR beta CDR3 was carried out by immunoSEQ multiplex PCR, which covered 54 Vbeta and 13 Jbeta segments. One entry per CDR3 protein results from TCRdb running MiXCR on the immunoSEQ multiplex PCR reads. The sample consists of more than 200,000 distinct CDR3 sequences, around 93% of them appearing once. The data originate from a study of CD8 T cells in Susac syndrome. Trimming cost V 4 bases and J 8 bases, with 20 bases left between them. Per germline, CDR1 MNHEY and CDR2 SVGEGT. The CDR3 has 15 residues. Study results and limitations: The study's TCR sequencing and HLA analysis drew on a certain number of individuals. That number was acknowledged as relatively small.

In blood CD8+ and CD4+ T cells, TCR beta underwent sequencing. The receptor's source is a human donor with Susac syndrome. V is TRBV6-2 or TRBV6-3 and J is TRBJ1-2; D gene unclear. The sample taken for sequencing was CD4+ T cells from PBMCs. Written as DNA, the CDR3 is TGTGCCAGCAGTTTAGAGGCGACACCATCCTCGGGCTACACCTTC. It encodes CASSLEATPSSGYTF.